The entry that follows covers one T cell receptor beta chain sequence. Its antigen is unidentified. Clones were read by immunoSEQ multiplex PCR, and TCRdb kept only the in-frame ones, dropping some. The sample holds over 70,000 clones, around 89% seen once. This entry comes from a study of graft-versus-host responses after intestinal transplantation. Per the germline V gene, CDR1 is KGHSH and CDR2 is LQKENI. Trimming removed 1 base from V and 7 bases from J, with 10 bases in between. CDR3 length equals 13 residues. Specimen: unstimulated CD8+ T cells sorted from spleen or lymph node cells, collected before transplant. The genes are TRBV18 and TRBJ1-2; D is uncertain. This clonotype was sampled from a human donor who was the organ donor for an intestinal transplant. CDR3 DNA sequence: TGTGCCAGCTCACCACGAGTGACTGGTGGCTACACCTTC. Its translation: CASSPRVTGGYTF.